One and the same sample provided the 7 T cell receptor beta chains below, sequenced in a study of early T cells in non-severe SARS-CoV-2 infection (dated by TCRdb to the early 2020s). Library creation used 5' RACE. The reads were generated on a NextSeq 500. TCRdb reprocessed the public reads (quality trimming at Q25 with fastp, clone calling with MiXCR) and kept in-frame beta chains. CDR3 protein sequences are deduplicated, and each keeps its most common genes and DNA. This sample holds some 40,000 distinct CDR3 sequences; 5% to 6.5% were observed only once. Of the sample, roughly 27% is held by the ten largest clones. Sequenced sample: whole blood. These receptors originate from an adult who was a healthcare worker with PCR-confirmed SARS-CoV-2 infection or an uninfected control (not recorded which).

The chain employs TRBV20-1 and TRBJ2-5; 11 positions agree with TRBD2. Germline V gene sequence: CDR1 DFQATT, CDR2 SNEGSKA (reference sequence). Trimming removed 0 bases from V and 5 bases from J; junction bases left unmatched: 14. This CDR3 spans 18 amino acids. The CDR3 DNA is TGCAGTGCTAGAGATCGCTGGTTAGCGGGGGGGATCGTGGAGACCCAGTACTTC. Its protein product is CSARDRWLAGGIVETQYF.

This clonotype turned up a few times. The chain recombines TRBV12-3 or TRBV12-4 with TRBJ2-7; D is perhaps TRBD1 or TRBD2 (5 bases each). V lost 7 bases and J 4 bases, leaving 14 bases between the germline ends. This CDR3 spans 13 amino acids. CDR3 sequence: CASKYGTEYEQYF. The CDR3 nucleotides are TGTGCCAGCAAGTACGGGACGGAATACGAGCAGTACTTC.

Many counts were recorded for this clonotype. V gene TRBV7-9 combines with J gene TRBJ1-1; 7 bases agree with TRBD1. The CDR3 contains 12 residues. Germline lookup yields CDR1 SEHNR and CDR2 FQNEAQ (reference sequence). The ends lost 1 base at V and 7 bases at J; junction bases unmatched: 0. CDR3 region: CASSLGQGEAFF. The CDR3 DNA reads TGTGCCAGCAGCTTAGGACAGGGTGAAGCTTTCTTT.

This clonotype appeared many times. This sequence joins TRBV20-1 and TRBJ2-5; 13 bases line up with TRBD2. This CDR3 comprises 15 residues. With V trimmed by 6 bases and J by 1 base, 5 bases remained unmatched. Germline V gene lookup returns CDR1 DFQATT and CDR2 SNEGSKA (reference sequence). The CDR3: CSAIWTSGGQETQYF. Written as DNA, the CDR3 is TGCAGTGCCATATGGACTAGCGGGGGCCAAGAGACCCAGTACTTC.

This clonotype was seen many times. CDR3 coding DNA: TGTGCCAGCAGCGTAGGTCCTGCCGGGGAGCTGTTTTTT. This codes for CASSVGPAGELFF. The chain links TRBV9 to TRBJ2-2; D is unclear. The CDR3 is made up of 13 amino acids. The ends were cut back, 0 bases at V and 6 bases at J, with 6 bases in the middle. Germline assignment: CDR1 SGDLS and CDR2 YYNGEE.

The chain joins TRBV21-1 to TRBJ1-4; the D call in the table, TRBD1, was not verified against the DNA. TRBV21-1 is a listed pseudogene. This CDR3 region has 16 residues. The CDR3, as DNA: TGTGCCAGCAGCAAGGGAAGGGGACCAACTAATGAAAAACTGTTTTTT. This codes for CASSKGRGPTNEKLFF.

This clonotype was observed a handful of times. CDR3 sequence reads: CASSRAANVQETQYF. Written as DNA, the CDR3 is TGTGCCAGCAGCCGGGCGGCGAACGTACAAGAGACCCAGTACTTC. The J gene is TRBJ2-5, the V gene TRBV7-2, with no clear D. V shed 5 bases and J shed 2 bases, with 15 bases lying between them. Per germline, CDR1 SGHTA and CDR2 FQGNSA. This CDR3 comprises 15 residues. The full variable domain, rest sourced from reference TRBV7-2 and TRBJ2-5, is GAGVSQSPSNKVTEKGKDVELRCDPISGHTALYWYRQSLGQGLEFLIYFQGNSAPDKSGLPSDRFSAERTGGSVSTLTIQRTQQEDSAVYLCASSRAANVQETQYFGPGTRLLVL.